Listed here are 31 T cell receptor beta chains from one sample, sequenced in a study of blood T cell repertoires in COVID-19. The assay was immunoSEQ multiplex PCR, and TCRdb's table has in-frame clones only and misses some. The table lists about 200,000 clones, around 80% of them singletons, with about 27% in the top ten. The source material was peripheral blood. The origin of the receptors is a middle-aged man with acute or convalescent COVID-19.

This rearrangement joins TRBV2 to TRBJ2-3; D is perhaps TRBD2 (5 bases). The CDR3 length is 11 residues. Per the germline V gene, CDR1 is SNHLY and CDR2 is FYNNEI. Trimming pared 8 bases from V and 8 bases from J, leaving 11 bases between. CDR3 amino acids: CASHRRGTQYF. CDR3 nucleotide sequence: TGTGCCAGCCACCGCCGGGGTACGCAGTATTTT.

This clone was counted a few times. The genes are TRBV18 and TRBJ1-2; 7 nucleotides align to TRBD1. The CDR3 runs 15 residues. Per the germline V gene, CDR1 is KGHSH and CDR2 is LQKENI. The ends lost 3 bases at V and 0 bases at J; junction bases unmatched: 4. CDR3 residues: CASSPSGTANYGYTF. In DNA form, the CDR3 reads TGTGCCAGCTCACCTTCCGGGACAGCTAACTATGGCTACACCTTC. The entire variable domain, with the rest obtained from reference TRBV18 and TRBJ1-2, is as follows: NAGVMQNPRHLVRRRGQEARLRCSPMKGHSHVYWYRQLPEEGLKFMVYLQKENIIDESGMPKERFSAEFPKEGPSILRIQQVVRGDSAAYFCASSPSGTANYGYTFGSGTRLTVV.

The chain links TRBV5-1 to TRBJ2-5, with 7 bases aligning to TRBD2. CDR1 SGHRS and CDR2 YFSETQ come from the germline V gene. V was clipped by 4 bases and J by 0 bases; unmatched bases: 9. The CDR3 extends over 16 amino acids. The chain's CDR3 is CASSPNQRGNQETQYF. The CDR3 nucleotides read TGCGCCAGCAGCCCCAACCAGCGGGGAAACCAAGAGACCCAGTACTTC.

The genes are TRBV5-5 and TRBJ2-6; D might be TRBD1 (5 bases). CDR3 length: 17 amino acids. Germline values: CDR1 SGHKS, CDR2 YYEKEE (reference sequence). With 4 bases removed from V and 9 bases from J, the gap between germline ends came to 23 bases. DNA of the CDR3: TGTGCCAGCAGCACTGTCAAGGACAACCGACCCCTCAACGTCCTGACTTTC. Residues: CASSTVKDNRPLNVLTF. Using reference TRBV5-5 and TRBJ2-6 for the parts outside the CDR3, the full variable domain is DAGVTQSPTHLIKTRGQQVTLRCSPISGHKSVSWYQQVLGQGPQFIFQYYEKEERGRGNFPDRFSARQFPNYSSELNVNALLLGDSALYLCASSTVKDNRPLNVLTFGAGSRLTVL.

The chain recombines TRBV7-2 with TRBJ1-3; D uncertain. This CDR3 has 13 residues. V was trimmed by 1 base and J by 4 bases, leaving 5 bases between them. CDR1 and CDR2 from the germline V gene are SGHTA and FQGNSA. The CDR3 spells CASSLVSGNTIYF. CDR3 coding DNA: TGTGCCAGCAGCTTAGTATCCGGAAACACCATATATTTT.

The V and J genes are TRBV18 and TRBJ1-4; D is perhaps TRBD1 (5 bases). Germline assignment: CDR1 KGHSH and CDR2 LQKENI. The V gene lost 2 bases and the J gene lost 8 bases, with 15 bases spanning the gap. The CDR3 length is 15 residues. CDR3 bases: TGTGCCAGCTCACCAGGGTCCCAGGGTCGGGAAAAACTGTTTTTT. It codes for CASSPGSQGREKLFF.

V is TRBV29-1 and J is TRBJ1-2, with a possible D match to TRBD1 (6 bases). CDR3 length: 13 residues. Germline CDR1 reads SQVTM; CDR2 reads ANQGSEA. Trimming stripped 5 bases from V and 7 bases from J, with 17 bases between. The CDR3 coding sequence is TGCAGCGTTCATTTAGGGGGGGCGGCTGGCTACACCTTC. Translation: CSVHLGGAAGYTF.

The V and J genes are TRBV4-2 and TRBJ2-3; 11 bases agree with TRBD2. The CDR3 spans 15 residues. V trimming: 6 bases; J trimming: 0 bases; junction bases outside the gene matches: 2. The germline gives CDR1 LGHNA, CDR2 YNFKEQ. The CDR3 region is CASRTSGVSTDTQYF. In DNA form, the CDR3 reads TGTGCCAGCAGGACTAGCGGGGTTAGCACAGATACGCAGTATTTT.

The gene calls are TRBV6-1 and TRBJ1-1; D is perhaps TRBD1 (6 bases). Germline CDR1 reads MNHNS; CDR2 reads SASEGT. Deletions cut 3 bases from V and 5 bases from J, with 10 bases between. The CDR3 consists of 13 residues. CDR3 in amino acids: CASSDRGETEAFF. The CDR3 DNA is TGTGCCAGCAGTGACAGGGGAGAGACTGAAGCTTTCTTT.

V is TRBV6-5 and J is TRBJ1-2, with a tentative D call TRBD1 (5 bases). The germline V gene encodes CDR1 MNHEY and CDR2 SVGAGI. The CDR3 is made up of 13 amino acids. V gave up 8 bases and J gave up 8 bases, with 18 bases separating them. The CDR3, as DNA: TGTGCCAGCGCCCTCGCCGGAGGGGACGGCTACACCTTC. Translated, it gives CASALAGGDGYTF.

V usage is TRBV11-2 and J usage is TRBJ1-1; D is possibly TRBD1 (5 bases). The CDR3 loop spans 14 amino acids. Trimming stripped 6 bases from V and 0 bases from J, with 11 bases between. In germline, CDR1 is SGHAT, CDR2 FQNNGV. The CDR3: CASRKDRMNTEAFF. DNA for the CDR3: TGTGCCAGCAGAAAAGACAGAATGAACACTGAAGCTTTCTTT.

J is TRBJ2-7 and V is TRBV11-2; 8 bases are a match to TRBD1. After removal of 5 bases from V and 3 bases from J, the junction contained 6 bases not matched to a gene. Germline-derived CDR1 and CDR2 are SGHAT and FQNNGV. The CDR3 is made up of 14 amino acids. The CDR3 sequence: CASSIGQGHYEQYF. The CDR3 DNA sequence: TGTGCCAGCAGCATCGGACAGGGACACTACGAGCAGTACTTC. The complete variable domain, with remaining parts taken from reference TRBV11-2 and TRBJ2-7, reads EAGVAQSPRYKIIEKRQSVAFWCNPISGHATLYWYQQILGQGPKLLIQFQNNGVVDDSQLPKDRFSAERLKGVDSTLKIQPAKLEDSAVYLCASSIGQGHYEQYFGPGTRLTVT.

The rearrangement uses TRBV4-1 and TRBJ1-2; 7 nucleotides align to TRBD1. Germline V gene sequence: CDR1 MGHRA, CDR2 YSYEKL. The CDR3 is made up of 13 amino acids. The junction had 3 bases not matched to a gene; V was cut back by 6 bases and J by 2 bases. The CDR3 sequence is CASSPDRNYGYTF. CDR3 nucleotides: TGCGCCAGCAGTCCGGACAGGAACTATGGCTACACCTTC.

CDR3 coding DNA: TGTGCCAGTAGTTGGGGGACAGGCGGTACCGGGGAGCTGTTTTTT. Translation: CASSWGTGGTGELFF. This chain links TRBV19 with TRBJ2-2; TRBD1 matches at 8 bases. The CDR3 extends over 15 amino acids. The ends lost 5 bases at V and 5 bases at J; junction bases unmatched: 7. Germline V gene lookup returns CDR1 LNHDA and CDR2 SQIVND (reference sequence). Supplemented by reference TRBV19 and TRBJ2-2, the full variable domain reads DGGITQSPKYLFRKEGQNVTLSCEQNLNHDAMYWYRQDPGQGLRLIYYSQIVNDFQKGDIAEGYSVSREKKESFPLTVTSAQKNPTAFYLCASSWGTGGTGELFFGEGSRLTVL.

The V and J genes are TRBV27 and TRBJ1-5; unclear D gene. Trimming took off 1 base at V and 2 bases at J, with 3 bases between the two ends. The CDR3 has 13 amino acids. Germline V gene data show CDR1 as MNHEY and CDR2 as SMNVEV (reference sequence). CDR3 coding DNA: TGTGCCAGCAGTTTATTCGGCAATCAGCCCCAGCATTTT. Protein sequence: CASSLFGNQPQHF.

CDR3 nucleotides: TGTGCCAGCAGCCAAGATGAAGCAGCGGGAAGTAATGAGCAGTTCTTC. Its translation is CASSQDEAAGSNEQFF. The J gene is TRBJ2-1, the V gene TRBV4-2, with 7 bases identical to TRBD2. The CDR3 covers 16 residues. The junction had 9 bases not matched to a gene; V was cut back by 0 bases and J by 7 bases. Looked up from germline, CDR1 is LGHNA and CDR2 is YNFKEQ.

J is TRBJ1-2 and V is TRBV5-1, with 8 positions matching TRBD1. With 0 bases clipped from V and 0 bases from J, the junction kept 10 bases outside the gene matches. The length of the CDR3 is 18 residues. Per the germline V gene, CDR1 is SGHRS and CDR2 is YFSETQ. The DNA of the CDR3 is TGCGCCAGCAGCTTGGGTTTGGCAGGGGGCCGTGCTAACTATGGCTACACCTTC. It encodes CASSLGLAGGRANYGYTF.

The chain employs TRBV14 and TRBJ2-2; D remains ambiguous. Looked up from germline, CDR1 is SGHDN and CDR2 is FVKESK. This CDR3 region has 13 residues. Deletions cut 1 base from V and 6 bases from J, with 6 bases between. CDR3 in DNA: TGTGCCAGCAGCCAAGCGACTGCCGGGGAGCTGTTTTTT. It encodes CASSQATAGELFF.

This sequence joins TRBV19 and TRBJ1-1, with 9 bases fitting TRBD1. This CDR3 is built from 13 residues. Germline V gives CDR1 LNHDA, CDR2 SQIVND (reference sequence). With V trimmed by 7 bases and J by 4 bases, 4 bases remained unmatched. The chain's CDR3 is CASTGQGRTEAFF. The CDR3 DNA is TGTGCCAGTACTGGACAGGGGCGCACTGAAGCTTTCTTT.

The chain employs TRBV9 and TRBJ2-2; 7 bases fit TRBD1. Germline-derived CDR1 and CDR2 are SGDLS and YYNGEE. The CDR3 extends over 13 amino acids. The V segment lost 5 bases and the J segment 4 bases; nucleotides outside the gene matches: 2. CDR3 in amino acids: CASRQGVTGELFF. CDR3 DNA sequence: TGTGCCAGCAGGCAGGGGGTCACCGGGGAGCTGTTTTTT.

The J gene is TRBJ1-2, the V gene TRBV9; no clear D gene. The ends were cut back, 1 base at V and 1 base at J, with 8 bases in the middle. Germline V gene sequence: CDR1 SGDLS, CDR2 YYNGEE. The CDR3 is 14 residues long. The CDR3 reads CASSVTSDNYGYTF. The CDR3 nucleotides read TGTGCCAGCAGCGTAACCTCAGATAACTATGGCTACACCTTC.

The CDR3 region is CSVGTSHTDTQYF. The CDR3 region has the DNA TGCAGCGTTGGGACTAGCCACACAGATACGCAGTATTTT. The V call is TRBV29-1, the J call TRBJ2-3; the match to TRBD2 covers 8 bases. V shed 4 bases and J 2 bases; nucleotides not matched to a gene: 2. The length of the CDR3 is 13 residues. Germline V gene lookup returns CDR1 SQVTM and CDR2 ANQGSEA.

The chain combines TRBV27 with TRBJ1-6; D gene uncertain. CDR3 length: 13 residues. Germline V gives CDR1 MNHEY, CDR2 SMNVEV (reference sequence). Trimming removed 7 bases at V and 7 bases at J, with 11 bases between. CDR3 sequence (DNA): TGTGCCAGCAAGAACAGTGGCAATTCACCCCTCCACTTT. Its protein product is CASKNSGNSPLHF.

The J gene is TRBJ2-7, the V gene TRBV5-5, with 15 nucleotides matching TRBD2. Trimming cost V 0 bases and J 2 bases; bases outside gene matches: 6. The CDR3 consists of 18 residues. Germline V gene lookup returns CDR1 SGHKS and CDR2 YYEKEE (reference sequence). The CDR3 here is CASSLVGLAGGPPYEQYF. In DNA form, the CDR3 reads TGTGCCAGCAGCTTGGTGGGACTAGCGGGAGGCCCCCCCTACGAGCAGTACTTC.

The gene calls are TRBV2 and TRBJ1-5; 10 bases fit TRBD1. Per germline, CDR1 SNHLY and CDR2 FYNNEI. With V trimmed by 9 bases and J by 6 bases, 8 bases remained unmatched. The CDR3 is 14 amino acids. CDR3 nucleotide sequence: TGTGCCAGTAAGGACAGGGGGTATAGTCAGCCCCAGCATTTT. It specifies CASKDRGYSQPQHF.

The rearrangement links TRBV5-5 to TRBJ2-7; 8 nucleotides match TRBD1. This CDR3 contains 14 residues. The J segment lost 3 bases and the V segment lost 4 bases, leaving 6 bases of the junction unmatched. Germline CDR1 SGHKS, CDR2 YYEKEE (reference sequence). CDR3 in DNA: TGTGCCAGCAGCATACCCGGGACAGGCTACGAGCAGTACTTC. Translation gives CASSIPGTGYEQYF.

This clone showed up just a few times. The rearrangement uses TRBV5-4 and TRBJ2-7; D is perhaps TRBD1 (5 bases). This CDR3 spans 13 amino acids. V lost 4 bases, J lost 5 bases, and 13 bases lay in between. Germline CDR1 is SGHNT and CDR2 is YYREEE (reference sequence). The DNA for the CDR3 is TGTGCCAGCAGCCCGGCGTCCAGGGACGAGCAGTACTTC. It specifies CASSPASRDEQYF.

This chain links TRBV24-1 with TRBJ2-1; TRBD2 matches 12 bases. Germline V CDR1 and CDR2: KGHDR, SFDVKD. The length of the CDR3 is 15 residues. The V segment lost 3 bases and the J segment 10 bases; nucleotides outside the gene matches: 6. The CDR3 DNA reads TGTGCCACCAGTGATCTAGCGGGAGGGTCGAGAGAGCAGTTCTTC. Translation: CATSDLAGGSREQFF.

This rearrangement joins TRBV7-3 to TRBJ2-1; 11 bases align to TRBD2. The V segment lost 5 bases and the J segment 1 base; nucleotides outside the gene matches: 4. Looked up from germline, CDR1 is SGHTA and CDR2 is FQGTGA. This CDR3 comprises 16 residues. CDR3 loop: CASSPIAGGSYNEQFF. The CDR3 DNA reads TGTGCCAGCAGCCCCATAGCGGGAGGGTCCTACAATGAGCAGTTCTTC. Complete variable domain (other parts from reference TRBV7-3 and TRBJ2-1): GAGVSQTPSNKVTEKGKYVELRCDPISGHTALYWYRQSLGQGPEFLIYFQGTGAADDSGLPNDRFFAVRPEGSVSTLKIQRTERGDSAVYLCASSPIAGGSYNEQFFGPGTRLTVL.

This clone was found a few times. V and J are TRBV5-1 and TRBJ2-1; the match to TRBD1 covers 7 bases. The CDR3 is made up of 14 amino acids. V gave up 4 bases and J gave up 10 bases; unmatched junction bases: 11. In germline, CDR1 is SGHRS, CDR2 YFSETQ. CDR3 DNA: TGCGCCAGCAGCCCCGGGACAGTTGGTGTGGAGCAGTTCTTC. This encodes CASSPGTVGVEQFF.

The chain joins TRBV10-2 to TRBJ2-1; D unresolved. V lost 2 bases to trimming and J lost 4 bases, with 6 bases between them. Germline CDR1 reads WSHSY; CDR2 reads SAAADI. The CDR3 consists of 13 residues. The CDR3 protein is CASSEGSYNEQFF. The CDR3 DNA reads TGCGCCAGCAGTGAGGGCAGTTACAATGAGCAGTTCTTC.